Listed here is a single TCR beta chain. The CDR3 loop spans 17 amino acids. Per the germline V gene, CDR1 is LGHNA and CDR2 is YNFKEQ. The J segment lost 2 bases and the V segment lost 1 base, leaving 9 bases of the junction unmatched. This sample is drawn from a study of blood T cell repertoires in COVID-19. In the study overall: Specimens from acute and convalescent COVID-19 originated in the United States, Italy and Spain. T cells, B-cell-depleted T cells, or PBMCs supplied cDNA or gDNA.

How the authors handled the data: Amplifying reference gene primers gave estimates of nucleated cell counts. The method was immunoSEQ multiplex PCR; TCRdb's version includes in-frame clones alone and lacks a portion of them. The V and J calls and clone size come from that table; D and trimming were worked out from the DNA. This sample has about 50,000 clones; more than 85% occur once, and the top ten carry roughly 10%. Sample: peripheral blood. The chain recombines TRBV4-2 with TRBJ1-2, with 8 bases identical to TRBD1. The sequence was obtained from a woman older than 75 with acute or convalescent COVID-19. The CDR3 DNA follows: TGTGCCAGCAGCCAAGCACCTACAGGGGGACTAAACTATGGCTACACCTTC. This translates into CASSQAPTGGLNYGYTF.